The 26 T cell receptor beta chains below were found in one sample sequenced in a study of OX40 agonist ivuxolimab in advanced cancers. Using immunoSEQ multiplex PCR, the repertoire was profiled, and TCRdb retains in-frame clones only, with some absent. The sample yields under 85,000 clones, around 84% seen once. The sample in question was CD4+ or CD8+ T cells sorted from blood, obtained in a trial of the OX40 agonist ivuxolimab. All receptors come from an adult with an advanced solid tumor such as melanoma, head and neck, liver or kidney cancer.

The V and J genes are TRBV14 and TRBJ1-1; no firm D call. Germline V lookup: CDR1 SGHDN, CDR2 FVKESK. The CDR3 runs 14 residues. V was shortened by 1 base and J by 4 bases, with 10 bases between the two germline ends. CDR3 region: CASSQVGFGTEAFF. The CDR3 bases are TGTGCCAGCAGCCAAGTCGGCTTCGGCACTGAAGCTTTCTTT.

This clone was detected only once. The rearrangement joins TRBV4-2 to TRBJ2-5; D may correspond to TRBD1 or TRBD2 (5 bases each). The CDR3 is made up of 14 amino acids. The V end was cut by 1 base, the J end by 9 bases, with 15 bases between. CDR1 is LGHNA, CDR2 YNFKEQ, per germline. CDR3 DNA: TGTGCCAGCAGCCAAGTTACTGTTGGGACCCCCCAGTACTTC. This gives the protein CASSQVTVGTPQYF.

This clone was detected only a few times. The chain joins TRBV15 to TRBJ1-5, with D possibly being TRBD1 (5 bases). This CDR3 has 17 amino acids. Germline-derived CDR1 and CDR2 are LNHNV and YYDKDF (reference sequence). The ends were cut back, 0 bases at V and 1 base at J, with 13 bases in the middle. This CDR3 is CATSRDRGVPSNQPQHF. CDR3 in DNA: TGTGCCACCAGCAGAGATCGGGGGGTCCCGAGCAATCAGCCCCAGCATTTT.

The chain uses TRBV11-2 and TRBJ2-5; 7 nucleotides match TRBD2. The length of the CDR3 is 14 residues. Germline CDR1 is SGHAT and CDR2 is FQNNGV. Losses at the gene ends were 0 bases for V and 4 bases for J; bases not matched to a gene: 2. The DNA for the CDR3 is TGTGCCAGCAGCTTAGATGGGAGGGGAGAGACCCAGTACTTC. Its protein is CASSLDGRGETQYF.

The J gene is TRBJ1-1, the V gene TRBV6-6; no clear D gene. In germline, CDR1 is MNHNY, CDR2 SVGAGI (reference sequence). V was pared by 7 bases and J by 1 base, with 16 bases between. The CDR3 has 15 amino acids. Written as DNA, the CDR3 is TGTGCCAGCACCCGTGGCGGGGTCAAGAACACTGAAGCTTTCTTT. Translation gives CASTRGGVKNTEAFF.

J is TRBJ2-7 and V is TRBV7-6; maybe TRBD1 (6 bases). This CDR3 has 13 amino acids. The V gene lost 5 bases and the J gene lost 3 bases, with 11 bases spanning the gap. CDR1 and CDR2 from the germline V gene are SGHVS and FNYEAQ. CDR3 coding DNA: TGTGCCAGCAGCAACCGGGACAACTACGAGCAGTACTTC. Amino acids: CASSNRDNYEQYF.

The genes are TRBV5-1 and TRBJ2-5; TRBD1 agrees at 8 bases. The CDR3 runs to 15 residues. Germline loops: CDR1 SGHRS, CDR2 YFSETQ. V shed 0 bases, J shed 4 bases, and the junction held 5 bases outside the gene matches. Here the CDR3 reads CASSLGQGRSETQYF. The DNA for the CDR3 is TGCGCCAGCAGCTTGGGACAGGGGAGATCAGAGACCCAGTACTTC.

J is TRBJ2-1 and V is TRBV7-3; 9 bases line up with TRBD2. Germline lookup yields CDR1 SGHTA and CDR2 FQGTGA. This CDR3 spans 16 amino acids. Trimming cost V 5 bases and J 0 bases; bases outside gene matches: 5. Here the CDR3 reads CASSRTSATSYNEQFF. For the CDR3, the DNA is TGTGCCAGCAGCCGGACTAGCGCAACCTCCTACAATGAGCAGTTCTTC.

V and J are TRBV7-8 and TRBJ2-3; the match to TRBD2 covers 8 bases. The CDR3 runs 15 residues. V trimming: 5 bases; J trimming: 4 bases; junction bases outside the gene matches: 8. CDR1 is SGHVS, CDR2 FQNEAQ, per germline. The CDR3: CASSLGLVFSDTQYF. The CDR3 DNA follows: TGTGCCAGCAGCCTGGGACTAGTATTCTCAGATACGCAGTATTTT.

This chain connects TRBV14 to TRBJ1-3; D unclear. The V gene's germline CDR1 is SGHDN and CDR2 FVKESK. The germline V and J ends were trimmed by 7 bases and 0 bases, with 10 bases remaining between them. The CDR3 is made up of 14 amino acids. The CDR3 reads CASTMSYSGNTIYF. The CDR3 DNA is TGTGCCAGCACAATGTCTTACTCTGGAAACACCATATATTTT.

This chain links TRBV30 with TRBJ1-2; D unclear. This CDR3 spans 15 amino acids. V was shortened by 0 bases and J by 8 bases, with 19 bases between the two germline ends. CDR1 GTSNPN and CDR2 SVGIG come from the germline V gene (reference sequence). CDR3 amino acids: CAWSVMGLRAGGYTF. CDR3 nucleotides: TGTGCCTGGAGTGTAATGGGGTTGAGGGCGGGGGGCTACACCTTC.

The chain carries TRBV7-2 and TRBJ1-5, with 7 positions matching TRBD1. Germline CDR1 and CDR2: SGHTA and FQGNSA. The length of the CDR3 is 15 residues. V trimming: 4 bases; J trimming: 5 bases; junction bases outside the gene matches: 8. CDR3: CASSSQQTGHQPQHF. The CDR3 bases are TGTGCCAGCAGCTCTCAACAGACAGGGCATCAGCCCCAGCATTTT.

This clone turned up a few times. CDR3 sequence (DNA): TGTGCCAGTAGTATTGGCGGGGCCGATACGCAGTATTTT. Its protein is CASSIGGADTQYF. V usage is TRBV19 and J usage is TRBJ2-3, with D maybe TRBD2 (6 bases). Germline assignment: CDR1 LNHDA and CDR2 SQIVND (reference sequence). The CDR3 contains 13 residues. The ends were cut back, 3 bases at V and 6 bases at J, with 10 bases in the middle.

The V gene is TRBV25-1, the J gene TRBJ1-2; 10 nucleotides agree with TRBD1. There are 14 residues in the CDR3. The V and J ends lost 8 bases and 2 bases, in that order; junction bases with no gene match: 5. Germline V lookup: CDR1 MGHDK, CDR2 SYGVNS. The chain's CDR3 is CASGDRGGNYGYTF. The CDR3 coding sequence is TGTGCCAGCGGGGACAGGGGAGGAAACTATGGCTACACCTTC.

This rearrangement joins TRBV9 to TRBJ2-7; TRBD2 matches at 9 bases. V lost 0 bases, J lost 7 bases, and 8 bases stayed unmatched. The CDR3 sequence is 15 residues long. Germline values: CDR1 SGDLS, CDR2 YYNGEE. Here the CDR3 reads CASSVEGGGAGEQYF. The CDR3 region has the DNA TGTGCCAGCAGCGTAGAGGGCGGGGGGGCCGGAGAGCAGTACTTC.

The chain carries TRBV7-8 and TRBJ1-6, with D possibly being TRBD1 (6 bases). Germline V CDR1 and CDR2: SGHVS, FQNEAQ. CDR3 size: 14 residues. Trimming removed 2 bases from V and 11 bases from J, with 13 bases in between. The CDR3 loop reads CASSLPDSGTPLHF. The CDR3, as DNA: TGTGCCAGCAGCTTACCGGACAGCGGGACACCCCTCCACTTT.

As DNA, the CDR3 is TGTGCCATCAGTCGGACTAGCGGGGGCTACAATGAGCAGTTCTTC. Amino acids: CAISRTSGGYNEQFF. The chain couples TRBV10-3 to TRBJ2-1; 13 bases map to TRBD2. Germline V lookup: CDR1 ENHRY, CDR2 SYGVKD. The CDR3 is 15 residues long. V dropped 5 bases and J dropped 3; count of bases not matched to a gene: 1.

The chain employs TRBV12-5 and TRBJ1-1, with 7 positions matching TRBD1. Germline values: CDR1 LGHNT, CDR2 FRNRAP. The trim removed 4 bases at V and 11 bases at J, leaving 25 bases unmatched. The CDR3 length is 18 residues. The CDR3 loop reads CASGSHHHRTGGRGMAFF. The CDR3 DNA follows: TGTGCTAGTGGTTCCCATCACCACCGGACAGGAGGTCGGGGAATGGCTTTCTTT. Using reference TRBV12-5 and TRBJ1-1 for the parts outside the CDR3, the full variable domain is DARVTQTPRHKVTEMGQEVTMRCQPILGHNTVFWYRQTMMQGLELLAYFRNRAPLDDSGMPKDRFSAEMPDATLATLKIQPSEPRDSAVYFCASGSHHHRTGGRGMAFFGQGTRLTVV.

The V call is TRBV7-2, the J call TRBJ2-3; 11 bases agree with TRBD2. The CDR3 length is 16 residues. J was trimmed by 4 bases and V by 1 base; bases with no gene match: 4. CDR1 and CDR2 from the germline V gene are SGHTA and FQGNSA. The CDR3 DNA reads TGTGCCAGCAGCTTAGGACTAGCGGGGTCCCCAGATACGCAGTATTTT. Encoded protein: CASSLGLAGSPDTQYF.

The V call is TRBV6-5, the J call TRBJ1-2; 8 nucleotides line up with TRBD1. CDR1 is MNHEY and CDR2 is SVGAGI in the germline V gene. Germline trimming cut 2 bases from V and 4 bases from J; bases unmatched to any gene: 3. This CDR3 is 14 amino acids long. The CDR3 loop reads CASSYGGTGYGYTF. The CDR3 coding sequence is TGTGCCAGCAGTTACGGAGGGACAGGCTATGGCTACACCTTC.

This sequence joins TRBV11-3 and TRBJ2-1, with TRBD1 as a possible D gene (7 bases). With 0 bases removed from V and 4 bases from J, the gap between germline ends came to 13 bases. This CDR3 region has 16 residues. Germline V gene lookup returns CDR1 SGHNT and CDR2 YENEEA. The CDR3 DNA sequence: TGTGCCAGCAGCTTAGATGGGGGGACAGATTACAATGAGCAGTTCTTC. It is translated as CASSLDGGTDYNEQFF.

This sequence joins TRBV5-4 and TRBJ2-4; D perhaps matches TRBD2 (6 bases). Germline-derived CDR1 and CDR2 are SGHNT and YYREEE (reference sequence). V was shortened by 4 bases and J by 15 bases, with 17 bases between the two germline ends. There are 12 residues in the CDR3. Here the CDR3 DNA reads TGTGCCAGCAGCGGGGCCAGCGGGTCCCCGTACTTC. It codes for CASSGASGSPYF. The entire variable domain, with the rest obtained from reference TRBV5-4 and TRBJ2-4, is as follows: ETGVTQSPTHLIKTRGQQVTLRCSSQSGHNTVSWYQQALGQGPQFIFQYYREEENGRGNFPPRFSGLQFPNYSSELNVNALELDDSALYLCASSGASGSPYFGAGTRLSVL.

The CDR3 coding sequence is TGTGCCAGCAGTTTAACCCGGGACTTCTCCTACAATGAGCAGTTCTTC. Its translation is CASSLTRDFSYNEQFF. This rearrangement joins TRBV27 to TRBJ2-1; D possibly corresponds to TRBD2 (6 bases). The CDR3 is 16 amino acids. Trimming removed 2 bases at V and 0 bases at J, with 11 bases between. Per the germline V gene, CDR1 is MNHEY and CDR2 is SMNVEV (reference sequence).

The CDR3 DNA reads as TGTGCCAGCAGCGGATTGGGCCCCTCGAAAGTGGAGCGTAGGGTCGGGGAGCTGTTTTTT. Translating gives CASSGLGPSKVERRVGELFF. The rearrangement links TRBV9 to TRBJ2-2; D unresolved. The CDR3 length is 20 residues. Between the trimmed V and J ends, which lost 3 bases and 7 bases, there was a span of 31 bases. Germline V gene sequence: CDR1 SGDLS, CDR2 YYNGEE.

Here the CDR3 reads CASTINDGATNEKLFF. CDR3 bases: TGTGCCAGCACCATAAATGACGGTGCAACTAATGAAAAACTGTTTTTT. This chain joins TRBV21-1 and TRBJ1-4. TRBV21-1 is designated a pseudogene. The CDR3 runs 16 residues.

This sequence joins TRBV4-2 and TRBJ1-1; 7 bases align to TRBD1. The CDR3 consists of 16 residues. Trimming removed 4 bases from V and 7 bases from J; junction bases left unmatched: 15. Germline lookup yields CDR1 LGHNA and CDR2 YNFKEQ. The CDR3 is CASSPRTGPEWGEAFF. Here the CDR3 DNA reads TGTGCCAGCAGCCCCCGGACAGGCCCTGAGTGGGGTGAAGCTTTCTTT.